This T cell receptor beta chain was sequenced during a study of beta chain features in type 1 diabetes (dated by TCRdb to the late 2010s). About the investigation overall: Patients and healthy donors did not differ in mean age, gender distribution, total cell number or subset yield. Across all samples, some 110,000,000 sorted cells were examined, and cell number per subset correlated strongly with RNA yield. The study compared the TCRB repertoires of sorted circulating CD4+ T cell subsets in recently diagnosed type 1 diabetes patients with those in matched healthy donors. Regulatory and stem cell-like memory subsets were isolated from only 8 patients and about eight healthy donors, whereas naive and central memory subsets came from all 28 donors. Broader findings and caveats from the paper: Fewer insertions and more nucleotide deletions at VDJ recombination sites were observed in patients with type 1 diabetes, implying thymic rearrangement abnormalities. Naive, central memory and regulatory TCRB repertoires appeared to be more alike among patients than among healthy donors. Shorter templates might have been favored by PCR, but patient and control samples were amplified and corrected together, so both groups would have been affected equally by any skew. Because cDNA was sequenced instead of genomic DNA, activated cells with high expression could be over-represented, although the groups did not differ in activation or CD3 levels. In all four CD4+ subsets, TCRB CDR3 length was moderately but significantly shorter in type 1 diabetes patients. Because small numbers of individuals were included in the HLA sub-analyses, any influence of HLA type on TCRB rearrangement was left unresolved.

Looking up the germline V gene (reference sequence) yields CDR1 SGHAT and CDR2 FQDESV. Taken from cysteine to phenylalanine, the CDR3 has 16 residues. CDR3 DNA only is kept here, 48 bases in frame from base 1. Trimming at the junction amounts to 5 bases on V and 6 bases on J, and the germline ends lie 19 bases apart. A single peripheral blood draw of around 0.11 L on average was collected from each donor into heparinised tubes. Naive, central memory, regulatory and stem cell-like memory CD4+ T cells were sorted on a BD FACSAria II using a panel including CD45RO, CCR7, CD25, CD127, CD95 and CD27. All sorted populations exceeded 95% purity. PBMCs were isolated immediately by Lymphoprep density gradient centrifugation and stained directly without culture. To minimize batch effects, samples were stained and sorted in pairs, one healthy donor with one patient per experiment. The entire isolated RNA was reverse transcribed using the High Capacity cDNA Reverse Transcription Kit, and thus expressed TCRB transcripts were sequenced. Deep immunoSEQ sequencing was applied to naive, central memory and regulatory T cell samples, giving an average of roughly 3.5 million total reads per sample. Sorted cells were lysed in RLT buffer and RNA was extracted with DNase-treated RNeasy Micro or Mini kits, depending on cell number. To prevent cross-contamination, each cell subset was processed individually, whereas patient and healthy donor samples were processed jointly. TCRB sequences were amplified from cDNA with the immunoSEQ multiplex PCR, producing 87-bp fragments spanning the CDR3 region. Sequencing of the amplicons was performed on the Illumina HiSeq platform. In the paper's pipeline: PCR bias was computationally corrected using synthetic template baselines, reads within Hamming distance 2 were collapsed, and singletons that could not be merged were discarded. Reads were aligned to IMGT to assign V, D and J genes, CDR3 length, and insertions or deletions at six rearrangement sites. Clonotype counts were normalized to sorted cell number within each subset before computing true diversity and Gini coefficients with the tcR R package. Repertoire sharing was quantified using the overlap coefficient calculated on TCRB nucleotide sequences. This immuneACCESS table, as held by TCRdb, lists in-frame sequences with V and J called but not all clones. Of the missing ones, under half trace to an unresolved V gene in checked studies; the others have no known cause. Clone size and V and J calls were adopted from that table, with D and trimming inferred from the DNA. A total of about 120,000 clones appear in this sample, about 15% of them only once. Less than 3% of the sample goes to the ten largest clones.

On this clone: The target of this receptor is not known. Per-base qualities were not stored, and no clone one base away is much larger.

This clonotype was sampled from a man aged 30-40 years with type 1 diabetes. The chain couples TRBV11-1 to TRBJ2-2; perhaps TRBD2 is the D gene, with 6 bases matching. The sample was central memory CD4+ T cells from blood. The CDR3 has the sequence CASSLMWGDAAGELFF. DNA sequence: TGTGCCAGCAGCCTCATGTGGGGGGACGCCGCCGGGGAGCTGTTTTTT.